Listed below are T cell receptor beta chains from one sample, sequenced in a study of CD8 T cells in Susac syndrome. Using its own MiXCR run on the immunoSEQ multiplex PCR reads, TCRdb lists one record per CDR3 protein. The profile shows around 300,000 distinct CDR3 sequences, almost 85% of them singletons. The sequencing sample was made of CD8+ T cells from PBMCs. The receptors stem from a human donor with multiple sclerosis. Each CDR3 is given without its conserved first and last residue.

v_call cdr3_aa
TRBV15 ATSRDSIGTAYEQY
TRBV2 ASSETFAETSFSYEQY
TRBV27 ASSRGSGGWTDTQY
TRBV27 ASSTWTGSQPQH
TRBV6-1 ASSPWGLAGDTDTQY
TRBV30 AWSVGLGGSEQF
TRBV27 ASSLFGTSPQETQY
TRBV28 ASSRTYNEQF
TRBV11-3 ASSLSYGFRDEQY
TRBV6-5 ASSYSMDRNYGYT